Below, 8 T cell receptor beta chains from the same sample are listed, as sequenced in a study of technical replicates of blood from four donors. TCRdb's copy holds only in-frame clones and misses some; the assay was immunoSEQ multiplex PCR. The table has 13,000 to 15,000 clones, 80% to 85% seen once. Sequenced input: PBMCs. These receptors were taken from a human donor in good health.

The chain joins TRBV7-6 to TRBJ2-7, with TRBD2 identical over 12 bases. Per the germline V gene, CDR1 is SGHVS and CDR2 is FNYEAQ. The ends lost 4 bases at V and 0 bases at J; junction bases unmatched: 1. The CDR3 contains 15 residues. This CDR3 reads CASSSTSGGSYEQYF. As DNA, the CDR3 is TGTGCCAGCAGCTCGACTAGCGGGGGCTCCTACGAGCAGTACTTC.

The chain uses TRBV2 and TRBJ2-1, with D possibly matching TRBD2 (6 bases). The CDR3 is 12 residues long. Trimming shortened V by 5 bases and J by 7 bases, and 9 bases separated the two germline ends. CDR1 is SNHLY, CDR2 FYNNEI, per germline. Written as DNA, the CDR3 is TGTGCCAGCAGTTGGGGGGTGAATGAGCAGTTCTTC. The encoded protein is CASSWGVNEQFF.

Comments on this clone: The junction does not match germline at one end; this may be a read error. The rearrangement uses TRBV7-9 and TRBJ1-1, with D uncertain. The CDR3 totals 13 residues. Germline CDR1 reads SEHNR; CDR2 reads FQNEAQ (reference sequence). The CDR3 DNA follows: TGTGCCGGCAGCTTAACGGGGAACACTGAAGCTTTCTTT. Translating gives CAGSLTGNTEAFF.

The chain is built from TRBV10-3 and TRBJ1-5; 9 nucleotides match TRBD1. CDR1 ENHRY and CDR2 SYGVKD come from the germline V gene. The CDR3 has 15 residues. J lost 5 bases, V lost 6 bases, and 8 bases had no gene match. Written as DNA, the CDR3 is TGTGCCATCAGCCAACAGGGGGCAACCGATCAGCCCCAGCATTTT. This codes for CAISQQGATDQPQHF.

This chain uses TRBV19 with TRBJ1-2; 8 positions agree with TRBD1. Germline V gene lookup returns CDR1 LNHDA and CDR2 SQIVND (reference sequence). The ends lost 3 bases at V and 5 bases at J; junction bases unmatched: 8. The CDR3 is 15 amino acids. The CDR3 sequence is CASSIGTGGRYGYTF. The CDR3 DNA reads as TGTGCCAGTAGTATCGGGACAGGCGGCCGGTATGGCTACACCTTC. The whole variable domain, remainder taken from reference TRBV19 and TRBJ1-2, is DGGITQSPKYLFRKEGQNVTLSCEQNLNHDAMYWYRQDPGQGLRLIYYSQIVNDFQKGDIAEGYSVSREKKESFPLTVTSAQKNPTAFYLCASSIGTGGRYGYTFGSGTRLTVV.

This clone was counted a few times. The rearrangement uses TRBV2 and TRBJ2-5; 8 bases are a match to TRBD1. Trimming at V came to 7 bases and at J to 1 base, leaving 5 bases not matched to a gene. The CDR3 has 14 amino acids. CDR1 and CDR2 (germline): SNHLY, FYNNEI. The CDR3 coding sequence is TGTGCCAGCACTCCCGACAGGGGCCAAGAGACCCAGTACTTC. Its translation is CASTPDRGQETQYF.

The chain links TRBV9 to TRBJ2-3; a possible D gene is TRBD2 (6 bases). The CDR3 extends over 15 amino acids. The germline gives CDR1 SGDLS, CDR2 YYNGEE. V lost 0 bases and J 0 bases, leaving 8 bases between the germline ends. The CDR3 spells CASSVELASTDTQYF. Written as DNA, the CDR3 is TGTGCCAGCAGCGTAGAACTAGCTAGCACAGATACGCAGTATTTT.

V usage is TRBV10-2 and J usage is TRBJ1-4; maybe TRBD1 (6 bases). Germline CDR1 is WSHSY and CDR2 is SAAADI. V dropped 3 bases and J dropped 7 bases, with 18 bases sitting between them. The CDR3 totals 16 residues. CDR3 in DNA: TGCGCCAGCAGTGATGGTGGCAGGGGAAAAGGTGAAAAACTGTTTTTT. Protein: CASSDGGRGKGEKLFF.